The clone carrying this T cell receptor (beta chain) registers medium-sized by frequency. The antigen is undetermined. This sample stems from a study of T cell clusters in autoimmune cytopenias. Background on the study: Per sample, median TRB depth was roughly 50,000 reads, yielding a median about 2,400 distinct clonotypes.

General study results and limits: The cluster-lack signature was not seen for secondary cytopenia versus chronic lymphocytic leukemia. TRB repertoire shifts in secondary cytopenia and chronic lymphocytic leukemia mostly reflected lymphoma, not autoimmunity.

One tube held mixed TRB-A and TRB-B primer pools for touch-down PCR. TCRdb reanalyzed the multiplex PCR reads and collapses them to one entry per CDR3 protein, without DNA. The sample data list several thousand distinct CDR3 sequences. CDR1 is LNHNV, CDR2 YYDKDF, per germline (reference sequence). This CDR3 region has 14 residues. TRB amplification used around 270 ng of peripheral blood genomic DNA. The sequenced material came from peripheral blood. The chain is built from TRBV15 and TRBJ1-3. This clonotype was obtained from a human donor with an autoimmune cytopenia or autoimmune hepatitis (not recorded which). CDR3 protein: CATSRDGSGNTIYF. Looking up the rest from reference TRBV15 and TRBJ1-3 gives the full variable domain: DAMVIQNPRYQVTQFGKPVTLSCSQTLNHNVMYWYQQKSSQAPKLLFHYYDKDFNNEADTPDNFQSRRPNTSFCFLDIRSPGLGDTAMYLCATSRDGSGNTIYFGEGSWLTVV.